The sequence of this T cell receptor (beta chain) was determined in a study of blood T cells in healthy people across ages. A remark on this clonotype: One end of the junction is discordant with germline, which a read error may explain.

The CDR3 is made up of 14 amino acids. The germline gives CDR1 MNHEY, CDR2 SMNVEV (reference sequence). Combining a sample-barcoded 5' primer with a J-beta primer mix, a second PCR ran for about 6 to 12 cycles. Every single cDNA molecule received a tag from a template-switch adaptor with 12 random nucleotides. MiXCR, run by TCRdb on the 5' RACE reads, gives a single entry per CDR3 protein. Seen here are 700,000 to 900,000 distinct CDR3 sequences, approximately 24% observed once, and the top ten hold over 2.5%. Separately, the same data were catalogued under a study of T cells of mothers and their children.

This TCR was recovered from a boy aged 10-17 years in good health. This rearrangement joins TRBV27 to TRBJ1-1; the D is unclear. Sequencing was performed on blood. The CDR3 loop reads CASSLSVRGTEAFF. The CDR3 coding sequence is TGCGCCAGCAGTTTATCGGTCCGGGGCACTGAAGCTTTCTTT.